The clone carrying this T cell receptor (beta chain) appeared a few times. Antigen specificity is unknown. This may be a read error, as it is one base from a much larger clone. This sample stems from a study of tumor and adjacent non-tumor tissue in lung cancer. Study-wide findings and caveats: Significantly higher TCR diversity was found in tumor than normal lung.

A modified ARM-PCR protocol with three rounds of nested PCR amplified TCRbeta. One entry per CDR3 protein results from TCRdb running MiXCR on the multiplex PCR reads. This table has some 200,000 distinct CDR3 sequences, 60% to 85% appearing once. No cell sorting was done before RNA was extracted from the tissue. The source material was lung tumor tissue. This clonotype was sampled from a man aged 60-69 years with non-small cell lung cancer.

The CDR3 DNA sequence: TGTGCCAGCAGCCAACCAAACCGGGACAGGGACTGGTCTCCCCTTGAAAAACTGTTTTTT. Protein sequence: CASSQPNRDRDWSPLEKLFF. This chain links TRBV4-2 with TRBJ1-4, with 9 bases fitting TRBD1. The CDR3 has 20 amino acids. CDR1 and CDR2 from the germline V gene are LGHNA and YNFKEQ. The V segment lost 2 bases and the J segment 7 bases; nucleotides outside the gene matches: 20.